This TCR beta chain was obtained from a study of T cell therapy after organ transplantation. This clone is deemed medium-sized (0.01 to 0.1%). The target antigen is unknown. General study points: Both transferred clonotypes and endogenous ones absent from products apparently reconstituted. Lower pretherapy CD8 clonality went with larger post-therapy fold change. Minimal repertoire change after therapy followed marked pretherapy expansions in nonresponders.

Only in-frame clones appear in the TCRdb table, and some are missing; sequencing was by immunoSEQ multiplex PCR. The sample holds just under 20,000 clones, about four fifths seen once. Germline CDR1 is LGHNA and CDR2 is YSLEER. Between the trimmed V and J ends, which lost 5 bases and 3 bases, there was a span of 11 bases. This CDR3 region has 13 residues. The time point is: 4-8 weeks after completion of therapy. Patients were solid-organ transplant recipients with drug-resistant or recurrent cytomegalovirus. The chain links TRBV4-3 to TRBJ2-7; D possibly corresponds to TRBD1 (5 bases). The sequences come from CD8+ T cells from blood, collected after autologous CMV-specific T cell therapy. The source is a human patient who had received a solid organ transplant and had CMV disease. Some T cells may trace back to the graft donor. DNA for the CDR3: TGCGCCAGCAGCAGGGGCGTCCACTACGAGCAGTACTTC. Translating it yields CASSRGVHYEQYF.